This TCR beta chain was retrieved from a study of blood T cell repertoires in COVID-19. Study in general: Samples representing acute and convalescent COVID-19 were sourced from the United States, Italy and Spain.

In the source study's methods: Amplified reference gene primers provided the basis for estimating nucleated cell counts. TCRdb keeps only in-frame clones here, not all; method: immunoSEQ multiplex PCR. V and J calls and clone size are given by that table; D and trimming were obtained from the DNA. The profile covers 100,000 to 150,000 clones, with roughly 87% appearing a single time and 5% to 7.5% taken by the ten largest. The specimen was peripheral blood. The receptor's source is a man older than 75 with active or convalescent COVID-19.

The CDR3 DNA reads as TGTGCCAGCAGCTTAGGCGGGGCTCGAGAAAAACTGTTTTTT. Protein: CASSLGGAREKLFF. The chain recombines TRBV7-8 with TRBJ1-4; possible D gene TRBD1, 5 bases. V lost 1 base and J 8 bases, leaving 11 bases between the germline ends. The CDR3 sequence is 14 residues long. CDR1 is SGHVS and CDR2 is FQNEAQ in the germline V gene. Full variable domain (remainder filled in from reference TRBV7-8 and TRBJ1-4): GAGVSQSPRYKVAKRGQDVALRCDPISGHVSLFWYQQALGQGPEFLTYFQNEAQLDKSGLPSDRFFAERPEGSVSTLKIQRTQQEDSAVYLCASSLGGAREKLFFGSGTQLSVL.